Sequencing of this TCR beta chain was carried out in a study of blood T cell repertoires in COVID-19. About the study: Sources were T cells, B-cell-depleted T cells, or PBMCs; the material itself was cDNA or gDNA.

V lost 5 bases to trimming and J lost 6 bases, with 17 bases between them. The CDR3 spans 16 residues. Per the germline V gene, CDR1 is LNHNV and CDR2 is YYDKDF (reference sequence). TCRdb keeps only in-frame clones here, not all; method: immunoSEQ multiplex PCR. This table has roughly 22,000 clones, 81% appearing once. J is TRBJ1-6 and V is TRBV15; TRBD1 is a possible D gene (6 bases). The material sequenced was peripheral blood. This receptor was obtained from a woman aged 65 to 85 with COVID-19, enrolled during active disease. The CDR3 DNA reads as TGTGCCACCAGCCCCAGGGGCGAACGCCCTAATTCACCCCTCCACTTT. It is translated as CATSPRGERPNSPLHF.